Presented here are 16 T cell receptor beta chains from one specimen sequenced in a study of cytomegalovirus exposure and HLA in healthy donors. The primer mix had 60 Vbeta and 13 Jbeta primers. Clones were sequenced by immunoSEQ multiplex PCR, and TCRdb holds only the in-frame ones, with some missing. This sample has about 170,000 clones; 65% to 85% occur once, and the top ten carry about 4.3%. The sample comprised PBMCs. The origin of the receptors is a woman in her 50s in good health and CMV-seropositive.

The chain carries TRBV28 and TRBJ1-5; unclear D gene. Trimming removed 1 base from V and 9 bases from J, with 22 bases in between. CDR3 length: 17 amino acids. CDR1 is MDHEN and CDR2 is SYDVKM in the germline V gene. The CDR3 sequence is CASSLFSRFAEIRPQHF. CDR3 nucleotides: TGTGCCAGCAGTTTATTTTCACGGTTTGCGGAGATCAGGCCCCAGCATTTT.

Here the CDR3 reads CASSVAGNRANEQFF. Written as DNA, the CDR3 is TGTGCCAGCAGCGTAGCTGGCAACAGGGCGAATGAGCAGTTCTTC. The chain is built from TRBV9 and TRBJ2-1, with a tentative D call TRBD1 (6 bases). V lost 0 bases and J lost 7, with 14 bases in between. The germline gives CDR1 SGDLS, CDR2 YYNGEE. This CDR3 contains 15 residues. Supplemented by reference TRBV9 and TRBJ2-1, the full variable domain reads DSGVTQTPKHLITATGQRVTLRCSPRSGDLSVYWYQQSLDQGLQFLIQYYNGEERAKGNILERFSAQQFPDLHSELNLSSLELGDSALYFCASSVAGNRANEQFFGPGTRLTVL.

The rearrangement uses TRBV11-2 and TRBJ2-2; 8 bases map to TRBD1. In germline, CDR1 is SGHAT, CDR2 FQNNGV. The CDR3 length is 15 residues. Losses at the gene ends were 5 bases for V and 7 bases for J; bases not matched to a gene: 9. The CDR3 region is CASSRDRSNVGELFF. The DNA of the CDR3 is TGTGCCAGCAGCAGGGACAGGTCAAACGTCGGGGAGCTGTTTTTT.

The chain uses TRBV4-2 and TRBJ2-7; tentatively, D is TRBD1 (6 bases). Trimming removed 3 bases from V and 2 bases from J, with 11 bases in between. The length of the CDR3 is 14 residues. Germline values: CDR1 LGHNA, CDR2 YNFKEQ. The CDR3 nucleotides are TGTGCCAGCAGCCATTCGACAGGTACCTACGAGCAGTACTTC. Translated: CASSHSTGTYEQYF.

Here the CDR3 DNA reads TGTGCCAGCAGTCTAAGGACTAGCGGGAGGGCCAATGAGCAGTTCTTC. Protein product: CASSLRTSGRANEQFF. The chain uses TRBV27 and TRBJ2-1; 15 bases match TRBD2. This CDR3 is built from 16 residues. J lost 6 bases, V lost 5 bases, and 5 bases had no gene match. CDR1 is MNHEY, CDR2 SMNVEV, per germline (reference sequence).

The chain uses TRBV7-9 and TRBJ2-3; 7 nucleotides align to TRBD1. V shed 5 bases and J 3 bases; nucleotides not matched to a gene: 8. This CDR3 is 15 amino acids long. Germline CDR1 SEHNR, CDR2 FQNEAQ (reference sequence). The CDR3 sequence is CASSTPTGITDTQYF. CDR3 nucleotides: TGTGCCAGCAGCACCCCGACAGGGATAACAGATACGCAGTATTTT.

J is TRBJ1-1 and V is TRBV28, with 10 bases matching TRBD1. CDR1 is MDHEN, CDR2 SYDVKM, per germline. This CDR3 is 15 amino acids long. V lost 8 bases and J lost 4; bases outside the gene matches: 10. The CDR3 nucleotides read TGTGCCAGCCTAGAAACGACAGGGGGCATCACTGAAGCTTTCTTT. Translated, it gives CASLETTGGITEAFF. Using reference TRBV28 and TRBJ1-1 for the parts outside the CDR3, the full variable domain is DVKVTQSSRYLVKRTGEKVFLECVQDMDHENMFWYRQDPGLGLRLIYFSYDVKMKEKGDIPEGYSVSREKKERFSLILESASTNQTSMYLCASLETTGGITEAFFGQGTRLTVV.

This chain connects TRBV7-9 to TRBJ2-5; 7 bases fit TRBD2. CDR3 length equals 19 residues. The V gene end was trimmed by 5 bases and the J gene end by 0 bases; junction bases not matched to a gene: 18. The V gene's germline CDR1 is SEHNR and CDR2 FQNEAQ (reference sequence). The CDR3 bases are TGTGCCAGCAGCCGGTGGGGGGGATTCACCGGACGGTACCAAGAGACCCAGTACTTC. It yields the protein CASSRWGGFTGRYQETQYF.

The genes are TRBV30 and TRBJ2-2; TRBD2 matches 9 bases. This CDR3 is built from 14 residues. The V gene's germline CDR1 is GTSNPN and CDR2 SVGIG (reference sequence). With 8 bases clipped from V and 2 bases from J, the junction kept 6 bases outside the gene matches. The CDR3, as DNA: TGTGCCGGGGGCGGGGGGGTTAACACCGGGGAGCTGTTTTTT. This codes for CAGGGGVNTGELFF. Complete variable domain (other parts from reference TRBV30 and TRBJ2-2): SQTIHQWPATLVQPVGSPLSLECTVEGTSNPNLYWYRQAAGRGLQLLFYSVGIGQISSEVPQNLSASRPQDRQFILSSKKLLLSDSGFYLCAGGGGVNTGELFFGEGSRLTVL.

The J gene is TRBJ2-3, the V gene TRBV6-5; 8 bases line up with TRBD2. This CDR3 contains 14 residues. Trimming at V came to 7 bases and at J to 3 bases, leaving 6 bases not matched to a gene. Germline V gene sequence: CDR1 MNHEY, CDR2 SVGAGI. CDR3: CASTPGLETDTQYF. In DNA form, the CDR3 reads TGTGCCAGCACCCCGGGACTAGAGACAGATACGCAGTATTTT.

The rearrangement links TRBV4-2 to TRBJ1-2; 7 nucleotides match TRBD1. Germline CDR1 LGHNA, CDR2 YNFKEQ. Trimming cost V 3 bases and J 4 bases; bases outside gene matches: 5. CDR3 length: 14 amino acids. Written as DNA, the CDR3 is TGTGCCAGCAGCCAGATGTACAGGGGCTATGGCTACACCTTC. It codes for CASSQMYRGYGYTF.

The chain uses TRBV27 and TRBJ2-7; 8 bases are a match to TRBD2. Germline assignment: CDR1 MNHEY and CDR2 SMNVEV (reference sequence). This CDR3 comprises 14 residues. V dropped 7 bases and J dropped 6; count of bases not matched to a gene: 11. The CDR3 DNA reads TGTGCCAGCAACGCCGCGGGGGGCGGATTCGAGCAGTACTTC. Its protein is CASNAAGGGFEQYF.

This clone was detected once. This chain uses TRBV7-2 with TRBJ2-5, with D perhaps TRBD2 (7 bases). The DNA end favors TRBJ2-7, so the J call may be wrong. The CDR3 loop spans 14 amino acids. Germline CDR1 reads SGHTA; CDR2 reads FQGNSA. CDR3 residues: CASRGKGGTYEQYF. In nucleotides, the CDR3 is TGTGCCAGCAGAGGGAAGGGGGGGACCTACGAGCAGTACTTC.

This chain links TRBV4-2 with TRBJ1-2; tentative D call: TRBD1 (6 bases). The V end lost 4 bases, the J end lost 5 bases, and 26 bases lay between the germline ends. The germline gives CDR1 LGHNA, CDR2 YNFKEQ. The CDR3 spans 18 residues. The CDR3 DNA reads TGTGCCAGCAGCCCCAGTCCCGGGACATTTACCGAGCCATATGGCTACACCTTC. Amino acids: CASSPSPGTFTEPYGYTF.

Remarks on this clone: A junction end diverges from the germline sequence, so it may reflect a read error. This chain links TRBV7-2 with TRBJ2-3, with 15 bases lining up with TRBD2. This CDR3 contains 16 residues. The germline V gene has CDR1 SGHTA and CDR2 FQGNSA. CDR3 in DNA: TGTGCCAGCAGCTTCCAGCCGGGACTAGCGGGGGGCCAACCGCATTTT. This encodes CASSFQPGLAGGQPHF. The entire variable domain, with the rest obtained from reference TRBV7-2 and TRBJ2-3, is as follows: GAGVSQSPSNKVTEKGKDVELRCDPISGHTALYWYRQSLGQGLEFLIYFQGNSAPDKSGLPSDRFSAERTGGSVSTLTIQRTQQEDSAVYLCASSFQPGLAGGQPHFGPGTRLTVL.

J is TRBJ2-5 and V is TRBV28; 9 bases are a match to TRBD2. Per the germline V gene, CDR1 is MDHEN and CDR2 is SYDVKM. The CDR3 runs to 18 residues. After removal of 6 bases from V and 1 base from J, the junction contained 15 bases not matched to a gene. The CDR3 here is CASSPIGGVTSGQETQYF. CDR3 DNA sequence: TGTGCCAGCAGCCCTATCGGCGGCGTGACTAGCGGCCAAGAGACCCAGTACTTC. The full variable domain, rest sourced from reference TRBV28 and TRBJ2-5, is DVKVTQSSRYLVKRTGEKVFLECVQDMDHENMFWYRQDPGLGLRLIYFSYDVKMKEKGDIPEGYSVSREKKERFSLILESASTNQTSMYLCASSPIGGVTSGQETQYFGPGTRLLVL.